This entry lists 15 T cell receptor beta chains sequenced from one sample in a study of shared clonotypes between healthy human individuals. Cells designated naive CD8 were CD45RO-negative and were positively selected for CCR7, with terminally differentiated effector memory CD45RA+ cells excluded. Method: immunoSEQ multiplex PCR; TCRdb's copy keeps in-frame clones and lacks some. The profile covers nearly 2 million clones, with roughly 94% appearing a single time and 0.9% to 1.5% taken by the ten largest. The sample consisted of naive CD8+ T cells sorted from blood. These receptors were obtained from a man aged 18-30 years in good health.

About this clone itself: This CDR3 is also generated by other DNA sequences in the sample. The chain recombines TRBV4-1 with TRBJ2-7, with TRBD1 matching over 10 bases. V gave up 3 bases and J gave up 3 bases; unmatched junction bases: 2. Germline values: CDR1 MGHRA, CDR2 YSYEKL. The CDR3 contains 14 residues. The CDR3 sequence: CASSQGTGDYEQYF. The CDR3 bases are TGCGCCAGCAGCCAGGGGACAGGGGACTACGAGCAGTACTTC.

The chain links TRBV29-1 to TRBJ2-7; the D gene is possibly TRBD1 (5 bases). Trimming removed 4 bases from V and 3 bases from J, with 13 bases in between. This CDR3 spans 13 amino acids. Germline-derived CDR1 and CDR2 are SQVTM and ANQGSEA. The CDR3 region has the DNA TGCAGCGTTGTGAGGCAGGACAACTACGAGCAGTACTTC. This sequence encodes CSVVRQDNYEQYF.

In nucleotides, the CDR3 is TGTGCCAGCAGCTTAGTGCTAGCGGGAGGCCCGGTGGATGAGCAGTTCTTC. The encoded protein is CASSLVLAGGPVDEQFF. The V gene is TRBV7-8, the J gene TRBJ2-1; the match to TRBD2 covers 11 bases. CDR1 and CDR2 (germline): SGHVS, FQNEAQ. V gave up 1 base and J gave up 8 bases; unmatched junction bases: 10. The CDR3 is made up of 17 amino acids.

The CDR3 nucleotides read TGTGCCAGCAGTTACTCTTTTTCAGGCTTCGGCGGGGAGCTGTTTTTT. It translates to CASSYSFSGFGGELFF. This chain joins TRBV6-5 and TRBJ2-2; unclear D gene. Germline V lookup: CDR1 MNHEY, CDR2 SVGAGI. The CDR3 runs to 16 residues. Trimming stripped 0 bases from V and 7 bases from J, with 15 bases between.

The J gene is TRBJ1-1, the V gene TRBV29-1; D unresolved. Per the germline V gene, CDR1 is SQVTM and CDR2 is ANQGSEA. Between the trimmed V and J ends, which lost 0 bases and 3 bases, there was a span of 5 bases. This CDR3 contains 12 residues. The CDR3: CSVEDLHTEAFF. Written as DNA, the CDR3 is TGCAGCGTTGAAGATCTACACACTGAAGCTTTCTTT.

This chain joins TRBV2 and TRBJ2-7; 11 bases map to TRBD2. This CDR3 has 17 amino acids. The germline V gene encodes CDR1 SNHLY and CDR2 FYNNEI. Trimming removed 0 bases from V and 5 bases from J; junction bases left unmatched: 9. The CDR3: CASSEAPWTSGYHEQYF. CDR3 coding DNA: TGTGCCAGCAGTGAAGCGCCTTGGACTAGCGGGTACCACGAGCAGTACTTC. Complete variable domain (other parts from reference TRBV2 and TRBJ2-7): EPEVTQTPSHQVTQMGQEVILRCVPISNHLYFYWYRQILGQKVEFLVSFYNNEISEKSEIFDDQFSVERPDGSNFTLKIRSTKLEDSAMYFCASSEAPWTSGYHEQYFGPGTRLTVT.

The chain recombines TRBV27 with TRBJ1-4; maybe TRBD1 (5 bases). V was cut by 2 bases and J by 7 bases, with 14 bases left in between. The CDR3 length is 15 residues. Germline CDR1 and CDR2: MNHEY and SMNVEV (reference sequence). This chain's CDR3 is CASSLKGWESEKLFF. DNA of the CDR3: TGTGCCAGCAGTTTAAAGGGGTGGGAAAGTGAAAAACTGTTTTTT.

The genes are TRBV28 and TRBJ2-5, with D possibly called TRBD1 or TRBD2 (6 bases each). CDR1 and CDR2 (germline): MDHEN, SYDVKM. The CDR3 is made up of 14 amino acids. Trimming removed 6 bases from V and 4 bases from J, with 15 bases in between. The CDR3 DNA follows: TGTGCCAGCAGCCCACCGGGGGCGGGAGAGACCCAGTACTTC. It yields the protein CASSPPGAGETQYF.

Only a few counts were recorded for this clone. The sample holds other DNA sequences that translate to the same CDR3. The J gene is TRBJ2-5, the V gene TRBV4-3; D gene uncertain. The V end was cut by 0 bases, the J end by 5 bases, with 7 bases between. This CDR3 has 13 amino acids. Germline values: CDR1 LGHNA, CDR2 YSLEER. In DNA, the CDR3 is TGCGCCAGCAGCCAAGATCCGGAGGAGACCCAGTACTTC. It encodes CASSQDPEETQYF.

J is TRBJ1-5 and V is TRBV6-4; possible D gene TRBD1, 5 bases. The CDR3 totals 19 residues. V was trimmed by 0 bases and J by 0 bases, leaving 18 bases between them. Germline V lookup: CDR1 MRHNA, CDR2 SNTAGT. In DNA form, the CDR3 reads TGTGCCAGCAGTGACTCGACATCCAGGGAGCTATATAGCAATCAGCCCCAGCATTTT. Its translation: CASSDSTSRELYSNQPQHF.

With respect to this clone: This sample includes further DNA sequences coding for the same CDR3. J is TRBJ2-7 and V is TRBV7-9, with a possible D match to TRBD1 (6 bases). This CDR3 comprises 13 residues. Trimming left V 5 bases short and J 0 bases short, with 8 bases between. CDR1 is SEHNR, CDR2 FQNEAQ, per germline (reference sequence). The CDR3, as DNA: TGTGCCAGCAGCGGACAGAGCTCCTACGAGCAGTACTTC. It yields the protein CASSGQSSYEQYF.

This clone has a single count. The J gene is TRBJ1-2, the V gene TRBV5-4, with a possible D match to TRBD1 (6 bases). Trimming cost V 3 bases and J 2 bases, with 17 bases left between them. Germline loops: CDR1 SGHNT, CDR2 YYREEE (reference sequence). The CDR3 is 16 amino acids. CDR3 coding DNA: TGTGCCAGCAGCTCACCCGAAACGGACAGCAACTATGGCTACACCTTC. Amino acids: CASSSPETDSNYGYTF.

V is TRBV5-6 and J is TRBJ2-3; TRBD1 might be the D (5 bases). The germline gives CDR1 SGHDT, CDR2 YYEEEE. V shed 5 bases and J shed 2 bases, with 15 bases lying between them. This CDR3 has 15 residues. CDR3 in DNA: TGTGCCAGCAGTCTTGGACAATTGATCACAGATACGCAGTATTTT. Protein: CASSLGQLITDTQYF.

This clone showed up just a few times. This chain connects TRBV19 to TRBJ1-5; 7 bases are shared with TRBD1. The CDR3 totals 14 residues. The germline CDR1 and CDR2 sequences are LNHDA and SQIVND (reference sequence). Germline trimming cut 9 bases from V and 0 bases from J; bases unmatched to any gene: 5. The CDR3 DNA follows: TGTGCCAGCCGGACAGGCAATAGCAATCAGCCCCAGCATTTT. Translated, it gives CASRTGNSNQPQHF.

The chain links TRBV6-1 to TRBJ1-6, with unresolved D. The CDR3 totals 16 residues. Looked up from germline, CDR1 is MNHNS and CDR2 is SASEGT. The V gene lost 3 bases and the J gene lost 4 bases, with 13 bases spanning the gap. Here the CDR3 DNA reads TGTGCCAGCAGTGAGGCCGTCCTGGGGTATAATTCACCCCTCCACTTT. It translates to CASSEAVLGYNSPLHF.